This T cell receptor (beta chain) came from a study of post-analysis software for immune sequencing data (dated by TCRdb to 2015 to 2017). In terms of the full investigation: Disease courses on record covered relapsing-remitting, secondary progressive and progressive-relapsing multiple sclerosis, though some patients had no subtype annotation. A subset of samples was prepared in parallel using single-end sample barcoding, then pooled and co-amplified after Illumina adapter ligation. The patient repertoires were set against under 12 previously published healthy control repertoires from donors whose ages ranged from roughly 6 to 26 years.

The CDR3, cysteine through phenylalanine, is 18 amino acids long. Only the CDR3 portion is preserved as DNA: 54 bases, with reading frame beginning at the first base. V trim: 0 bases; J trim: 1 base; unmatched bases: 12. According to the germline V gene (reference sequence), CDR1 reads DFQATT and CDR2 reads SNEGSKA. To demonstrate the VDJtools post-analysis software, TCR beta repertoires were profiled from the peripheral blood of about 13 young patients with multiple sclerosis. The multiple sclerosis patients were children and adolescents between roughly 6 and 16 years of age. Study-level results and caveats: Significantly higher frequencies in patients than in controls were found for about 5 TRBV segments, including TRBV5-6, TRBV5-1 and TRBV20-1. The control group was slightly older than the multiple sclerosis patient group. Direct clustering with F measure revealed strong co-clustering of samples prepared in the same batch, which led to a batch-effect correction. Compared with controls, multiple sclerosis patients had significantly lower normalized Chao1 diversity, a finding suggesting substantial peripheral T-cell clonal expansion.

The method was PCR. The data were produced on an Illumina HiSeq 2500. Unique molecular identifiers were incorporated into TCR beta cDNA libraries to reduce PCR and sequencing biases. Approximately 500,000 cDNA molecules were obtained for every 1 to 10 million input T cells, so each molecule roughly corresponded to one T cell. The patient libraries were prepared and sequenced using the same protocol as the earlier healthy control dataset. Samples belonging to the same batch were prepared together, multiplexed and sequenced on a shared HiSeq lane. In the authors' own workflow: Raw barcoded reads were processed with MIGEC, and single-read molecular identifier groups were discarded before consensus assembly and CDR3 extraction. VDJtools was used for post-analysis of the clonotype tables, with diversity normalized by down-sampling every dataset to the smallest sample size. Repertoire overlap clustering matched CDR3 amino acid but not nucleotide sequences to correct batch-related cross-sample contamination. The public reads were reprocessed in TCRdb via fastp at Q25 and MiXCR, keeping in-frame beta chains. Rows with one shared CDR3 protein collapse into an entry with the most common genes and DNA. V and J calls and clone size were set by TCRdb, not the authors. A total of 380,000 or so distinct CDR3 sequences appear in this sample, about a third of them only once. The top ten clonotypes cover 13% of the sample.

The sample holds a few counts of this clonotype. There is no known antigen for this receptor. No base-level quality is on record; no much larger clone is a single base apart. This TCR was recovered from a girl under 18 with multiple sclerosis. The specimen was blood. This sequence uses TRBV20-1 and TRBJ1-1; 9 bases in the middle match TRBD1. The encoded CDR3 is CSARDRIRDRERNTEAFF. The sequenced DNA: TGCAGTGCTAGAGACCGTATCCGGGACAGGGAAAGGAACACTGAAGCTTTCTTT.